Following are 10 T cell receptor beta chains from one sample sequenced in a study of blood T cell repertoires in COVID-19 (TCRdb year 2020). Library generation was performed with the immunoSEQ multiplex PCR assay. TCRdb mirrors the immuneACCESS table, restricted to in-frame sequences. Some clones are absent from its copies; in checked studies, under half trace to an unresolved V gene, and the reason for the others is unknown. The table for this sample lists 300,000 to 450,000 clones; roughly 85% of them were counted only once. The ten largest clones add up to 3.5% to 4% of the sample. The sequencing input was peripheral blood. These receptors were obtained from a woman younger than 30 with acute or convalescent COVID-19.

This chain connects TRBV7-9 to TRBJ1-1; TRBD1 might be the D (6 bases). Germline values: CDR1 SEHNR, CDR2 FQNEAQ (reference sequence). This CDR3 is 13 amino acids long. V lost 2 bases to trimming and J lost 4 bases, with 8 bases between them. The CDR3 sequence is CASSLTQGTEAFF. The CDR3 region has the DNA TGTGCCAGCAGCTTAACACAGGGCACTGAAGCTTTCTTT. The full variable domain, in which reference TRBV7-9 and TRBJ1-1 provide the parts outside the CDR3, is DTGVSQNPRHKITKRGQNVTFRCDPISEHNRLYWYRQTLGQGPEFLTYFQNEAQLEKSRLLSDRFSAERPKGSFSTLEIQRTEQGDSAMYLCASSLTQGTEAFFGQGTRLTVV.

The V gene is TRBV7-9, the J gene TRBJ1-4; TRBD1 matches at 8 bases. Unmatched junction bases numbered 9, after V lost 4 bases and J lost 8 bases. Germline CDR1 reads SEHNR; CDR2 reads FQNEAQ (reference sequence). The CDR3 extends over 15 amino acids. Written as DNA, the CDR3 is TGTGCCAGCAGCTCTTTACAGGGGGTTGAGGAAAAACTGTTTTTT. It is translated as CASSSLQGVEEKLFF.

The chain has TRBV3-1 (or the pseudogene TRBV3-2) and TRBJ1-1; D gene uncertain. The CDR3 is 14 amino acids. Germline values: CDR1 LGHDT, CDR2 YNNKEL (reference sequence). The V end lost 2 bases, the J end lost 1 base, and 8 bases lay between the germline ends. Here the CDR3 reads CASSQWEGNTEAFF. The CDR3 coding sequence is TGTGCCAGCAGCCAATGGGAGGGGAACACTGAAGCTTTCTTT.

DNA of the CDR3: TGCGCCAGCAGACCCCTAGCGGGAAACTACAATGAGCAGTTCTTC. This translates into CASRPLAGNYNEQFF. The J gene is TRBJ2-1, the V gene TRBV5-1, with 9 positions matching TRBD2. CDR3 length: 15 amino acids. V gave up 5 bases and J gave up 3 bases; unmatched junction bases: 6. Germline-derived CDR1 and CDR2 are SGHRS and YFSETQ.

The chain links TRBV9 to TRBJ2-2, with 13 bases aligning to TRBD2. The V gene end was trimmed by 1 base and the J gene end by 3 bases; junction bases not matched to a gene: 6. Per the germline V gene, CDR1 is SGDLS and CDR2 is YYNGEE. The CDR3 has 18 amino acids. CDR3 DNA sequence: TGTGCCAGCAGCGTACAACTAGCGGGAGGGCCGTACACCGGGGAGCTGTTTTTT. This encodes CASSVQLAGGPYTGELFF.

The rearrangement links TRBV18 to TRBJ1-2; 9 nucleotides match TRBD1. The CDR3 contains 13 residues. The germline V gene encodes CDR1 KGHSH and CDR2 LQKENI. J gave up 7 bases and V 2 bases, and 2 bases lay outside the gene matches. The CDR3 nucleotides are TGTGCCAGCTCACCAGGGACAGGGCCTGGCTACACCTTC. This codes for CASSPGTGPGYTF.

This clone was found once. The chain combines TRBV6-5 with TRBJ1-5; TRBD1 agrees at 8 bases. The CDR3 consists of 14 residues. The germline gives CDR1 MNHEY, CDR2 SVGAGI. V trimming: 5 bases; J trimming: 4 bases; junction bases outside the gene matches: 4. The CDR3 nucleotides are TGTGCCAGCAGTACGGACAGGGCTAATCAGCCCCAGCATTTT. It yields the protein CASSTDRANQPQHF.

This chain joins TRBV12-5 and TRBJ1-6; 10 positions agree with TRBD1. The J segment lost 5 bases and the V segment lost 5 bases, leaving 3 bases of the junction unmatched. Germline CDR1 LGHNT, CDR2 FRNRAP. The CDR3 totals 15 residues. CDR3 in DNA: TGTGCTAGTGGTAAGGGACAGGGGAATAATTCACCCCTCCACTTT. Protein: CASGKGQGNNSPLHF.

The V and J genes are TRBV12-3 or TRBV12-4 and TRBJ2-1; no firm D call. Trimming cost V 6 bases and J 4 bases, with 10 bases left between them. CDR3 length: 13 residues. CDR3 bases: TGTGCCAGCAGAGCCCTGGAGTACAATGAGCAGTTCTTC. Protein: CASRALEYNEQFF.

The CDR3 DNA follows: TGCGCCAGCAGCCAAAGGACTAGCGGCCGACAAGAGACCCAGTACTTC. It encodes CASSQRTSGRQETQYF. This sequence joins TRBV5-1 and TRBJ2-5; 10 bases are a match to TRBD2. The length of the CDR3 is 16 residues. CDR1 and CDR2 from the germline V gene are SGHRS and YFSETQ. The trim removed 4 bases at V and 2 bases at J, leaving 8 bases unmatched.